The entry that follows covers one T cell receptor beta chain sequence. Antigen: not known. The source of the sample is a study of shared clonotypes between healthy human individuals. It was CD45RO-negative cells, positively selected for CCR7, that made up naive CD8 cells, with terminally differentiated effector memory CD45RA+ cells excluded. Study-wide points: Clonotype sharing among donors, it was expected, would be affected by sequencing depth.

The CDR3 has 15 residues. Germline CDR1 and CDR2: WNHNN and SYGVQD (reference sequence). The V end was cut by 3 bases, the J end by 4 bases, with 13 bases between. Assay used: immunoSEQ multiplex PCR; TCRdb lists only in-frame clones, some missing. The data show some 2.1 million clones, roughly 95% seen once. This chain connects TRBV10-1 to TRBJ2-1, with D unresolved. Sequencing was carried out using naive CD8+ T cells sorted from blood. This clonotype was sampled from a man aged 18 to 35 in good health. The CDR3 region is CASSELLPPYNEQFF. CDR3 DNA sequence: TGCGCCAGCAGTGAACTGTTACCACCTTACAATGAGCAGTTCTTC.